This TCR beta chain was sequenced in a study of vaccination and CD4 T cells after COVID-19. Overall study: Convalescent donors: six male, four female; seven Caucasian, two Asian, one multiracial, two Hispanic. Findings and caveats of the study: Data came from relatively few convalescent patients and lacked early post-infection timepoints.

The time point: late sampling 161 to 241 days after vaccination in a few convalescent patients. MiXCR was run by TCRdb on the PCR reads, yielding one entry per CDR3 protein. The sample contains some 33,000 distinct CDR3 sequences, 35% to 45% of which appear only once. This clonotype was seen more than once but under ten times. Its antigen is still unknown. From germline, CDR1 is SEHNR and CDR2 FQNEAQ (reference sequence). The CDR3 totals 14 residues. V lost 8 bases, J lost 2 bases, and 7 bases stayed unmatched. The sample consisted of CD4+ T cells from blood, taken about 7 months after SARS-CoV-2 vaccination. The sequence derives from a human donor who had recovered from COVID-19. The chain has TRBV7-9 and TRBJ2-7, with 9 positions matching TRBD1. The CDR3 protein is CASGATGGPYEQYF. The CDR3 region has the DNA TGTGCCAGCGGAGCGACAGGGGGTCCCTACGAGCAGTACTTC.